This is a list of T cell receptor beta chains from one sample in a study of blood T cells in healthy people across ages. TCRdb reprocessed the 5' RACE reads via MiXCR and lists one record per CDR3 protein. There are hundreds of thousands of distinct CDR3 sequences in the sample; around a quarter occur only once, and about 3% lies in the top ten. These data were also filed under a second study, of T cells of mothers and their children.

Sample: blood. The source of these receptors is a boy aged 10-17 years in good health. The CDR3 runs from the conserved cysteine through the conserved F or W. A D gene is named only where the DNA matches it firmly. Only part of the rows carry a size: once, few, many, or a class if the clone is expanded.

D: -; size: -; J: TRBJ1-1; V: TRBV27; CDR3: CASSSTSSSEAFF; DNA: TGTGCCAGCAGCTCGACATCGAGCTCTGAAGCTTTCTTT
D: -; size: few; J: TRBJ2-1; V: TRBV7-2; CDR3: CASRLAEGSYNEQFF; DNA: TGTGCCAGCAGGTTAGCGGAGGGCTCCTACAATGAGCAGTTCTTC
D: -; size: few; J: TRBJ2-7; V: TRBV7-9; CDR3: CASSLPLGYEQYF; DNA: TGTGCCAGCAGCTTACCTTTGGGGTACGAGCAGTACTTC
D: TRBD1; size: few; J: TRBJ1-2; V: TRBV28; CDR3: CASRAGQGYGYTF; DNA: TGTGCCAGCAGAGCGGGACAGGGCTATGGCTACACCTTC
D: TRBD1; size: many; J: TRBJ1-3; V: TRBV20-1; CDR3: CSARDATGGNTIYF; DNA: TGCAGTGCTAGAGATGCGACAGGGGGAAACACCATATATTTT
D: TRBD1; size: -; J: TRBJ1-2; V: TRBV29-1; CDR3: CSVDQGAYYGYTF; DNA: TGCAGCGTTGACCAGGGGGCTTACTATGGCTACACCTTC
D: TRBD1; size: -; J: TRBJ2-5; V: TRBV19; CDR3: CASSPKGASWETQYF; DNA: TGTGCCAGTAGCCCTAAGGGGGCGTCGTGGGAGACCCAGTACTTC
D: TRBD2; size: -; J: TRBJ2-5; V: TRBV15; CDR3: CATSRGGTTQETQYF; DNA: TGTGCCACCAGCAGAGGCGGGACTACCCAAGAGACCCAGTACTTC
D: -; size: few; J: TRBJ2-5; V: TRBV20-1; CDR3: CSARAPGLTETQYF; DNA: TGCAGTGCTAGAGCCCCCGGACTGACGGAGACCCAGTACTTC
D: -; size: few; J: TRBJ2-1; V: TRBV29-1; CDR3: CSVTRGGVSSYNEQFF; DNA: TGCAGCGTCACCCGCGGGGGCGTCAGCTCCTACAATGAGCAGTTCTTC
D: TRBD2; size: few; J: TRBJ2-5; V: TRBV7-3; CDR3: CASSSSSGGWETQYF; DNA: TGTGCCAGCAGCTCAAGCAGCGGGGGATGGGAGACCCAGTACTTC
D: -; size: -; J: TRBJ2-2; V: TRBV12-3/TRBV12-4; CDR3: CASSRDSTGELFF; DNA: TGTGCCAGCAGTCGGGACTCCACCGGGGAGCTGTTTTTT
D: TRBD2; size: few; J: TRBJ2-7; V: TRBV4-2; CDR3: CASSQEVAGLAGSEQYF; DNA: TGTGCCAGCAGCCAAGAGGTAGCGGGACTAGCTGGCAGCGAGCAGTACTTC
D: TRBD1; size: few; J: TRBJ2-2; V: TRBV7-2; CDR3: CASSPRQGHTGELFF; DNA: TGTGCCAGCAGCCCCCGACAGGGGCACACCGGGGAGCTGTTTTTT
D: -; size: few; J: TRBJ1-1; V: TRBV7-9; CDR3: CASSLESGATNTEAFF; DNA: TGTGCCAGCAGCTTAGAGTCAGGGGCAACGAACACTGAAGCTTTCTTT
D: -; size: -; J: TRBJ2-7; V: TRBV7-2; CDR3: CASSPSGWDEQYF; DNA: TGTGCCAGCAGCCCCTCAGGCTGGGACGAGCAGTACTTC
D: TRBD2; size: -; J: TRBJ2-1; V: TRBV10-2; CDR3: CASRLAGGHEQFF; DNA: TGCGCCAGCAGGCTAGCGGGGGGGCATGAGCAGTTCTTC
D: -; size: -; J: TRBJ1-6; V: TRBV4-2; CDR3: CASSQGSDNSPLHF; DNA: TGTGCCAGCAGCCAAGGGTCAGATAATTCACCCCTCCACTTT
D: TRBD1; size: -; J: TRBJ2-7; V: TRBV30; CDR3: CACRQGVHEQYF; DNA: TGTGCCTGTAGGCAGGGGGTCCACGAGCAGTACTTC
D: -; size: few; J: TRBJ1-4; V: TRBV5-1; CDR3: CASSTRGEPNEKLFF; DNA: TGCGCCAGCAGCACCCGGGGGGAGCCGAATGAAAAACTGTTTTTT
D: -; size: few; J: TRBJ1-5; V: TRBV7-3; CDR3: CASSLGVSQPQHF; DNA: TGTGCCAGCAGCTTAGGTGTCTCTCAGCCCCAGCATTTT
D: TRBD2; size: few; J: TRBJ2-5; V: TRBV7-3; CDR3: CASSLFPSGGLFPLKTQYF; DNA: TGTGCCAGCAGCTTATTCCCTAGCGGGGGGCTTTTCCCTCTGAAGACCCAGTACTTC
D: -; size: -; J: TRBJ2-7; V: TRBV29-1; CDR3: CSVEWRAEQYF; DNA: TGCAGCGTTGAGTGGCGGGCAGAGCAGTACTTC
D: TRBD2; size: few; J: TRBJ2-3; V: TRBV5-1; CDR3: CASSLVLALGDTQYF; DNA: TGCGCCAGCAGCTTGGTACTAGCGTTGGGAGATACGCAGTATTTT
D: -; size: -; J: TRBJ1-1; V: TRBV3-1; CDR3: CASSKGELMNTEAFF; DNA: TGTGCCAGCAGCAAAGGCGAGCTCATGAACACTGAAGCTTTCTTT
D: TRBD2; size: -; J: TRBJ2-2; V: TRBV20-1; CDR3: CSASLAGGPNTGELFF; DNA: TGCAGTGCTAGTCTAGCGGGGGGCCCCAACACCGGGGAGCTGTTTTTT
D: TRBD1; size: -; J: TRBJ2-7; V: TRBV28; CDR3: CASSTGQGWNYEQYF; DNA: TGTGCCAGCAGTACAGGACAGGGGTGGAACTACGAGCAGTACTTC
D: -; size: few; J: TRBJ2-4; V: TRBV7-9; CDR3: CASSPVYIQYF; DNA: TGTGCCAGCAGCCCCGTCTACATTCAGTACTTC
D: TRBD1; size: -; J: TRBJ2-6; V: TRBV12-3/TRBV12-4; CDR3: CASSQVLGDRRFSGANVLTF; DNA: TGTGCCAGCAGTCAAGTTTTGGGGGACAGGAGGTTCTCTGGGGCCAACGTCCTGACTTTC
D: -; size: few; J: TRBJ2-7; V: TRBV28; CDR3: CASRSGQGRYEQYF; DNA: TGTGCCAGCAGGAGCGGGCAGGGGAGATACGAGCAGTACTTC
D: TRBD1; size: -; J: TRBJ1-1; V: TRBV10-3; CDR3: CAISDHGTGSAEAFF; DNA: TGTGCCATCAGTGATCACGGGACAGGGTCGGCTGAAGCTTTCTTT
D: -; size: -; J: TRBJ1-4; V: TRBV15; CDR3: CATSRDPVEKLFF; DNA: TGTGCCACCAGCAGAGATCCCGTTGAAAAACTGTTTTTT
D: TRBD2; size: few; J: TRBJ2-1; V: TRBV10-3; CDR3: CAISLASGGADEQFF; DNA: TGTGCCATCAGTCTCGCTAGCGGGGGGGCTGATGAGCAGTTCTTC
D: -; size: -; J: TRBJ2-6; V: TRBV6-1; CDR3: CASRDGGSGANVLTF; DNA: TGTGCCAGCAGAGATGGGGGGTCTGGGGCCAACGTCCTGACTTTC
D: -; size: few; J: TRBJ2-7; V: TRBV4-1; CDR3: CASSQLGNEQYF; DNA: TGCGCCAGCAGCCAGCTAGGGAACGAGCAGTACTTC
D: TRBD2; size: -; J: TRBJ2-5; V: TRBV20-1; CDR3: CSAFGWAGGPQETQYF; DNA: TGCAGTGCTTTCGGATGGGCGGGGGGGCCGCAAGAGACCCAGTACTTC
D: TRBD1; size: few; J: TRBJ1-5; V: TRBV12-3/TRBV12-4; CDR3: CASSLGQGGYQPQHF; DNA: TGTGCCAGCAGTCTGGGACAGGGGGGGTATCAGCCCCAGCATTTT
D: -; size: few; J: TRBJ1-2; V: TRBV29-1; CDR3: CSALRPGGTNYGYTF; DNA: TGCAGCGCCCTGCGACCCGGGGGCACTAACTATGGCTACACCTTC
D: -; size: few; J: TRBJ2-3; V: TRBV5-1; CDR3: CASSLERRPSDTQYF; DNA: TGCGCCAGCAGCTTGGAACGTCGACCCTCCGATACGCAGTATTTT
D: -; size: -; J: TRBJ1-3; V: TRBV7-3; CDR3: CASSSGANGYGNTIYF; DNA: TGTGCCAGCAGCTCTGGGGCAAACGGATATGGAAACACCATATATTTT
D: TRBD2; size: few; J: TRBJ2-5; V: TRBV6-2/TRBV6-3; CDR3: CASSHTSGGQETQYF; DNA: TGTGCCAGCAGCCACACTAGCGGGGGCCAAGAGACCCAGTACTTC
D: TRBD2; size: -; J: TRBJ2-5; V: TRBV12-5; CDR3: CASGFRGGETQYF; DNA: TGTGCTAGTGGTTTTCGGGGGGGCGAGACCCAGTACTTC
D: -; size: -; J: TRBJ1-4; V: TRBV7-2; CDR3: CASSLKVGGEDEKLFF; DNA: TGTGCCAGCAGCCTAAAAGTAGGAGGGGAGGATGAAAAACTGTTTTTT
D: TRBD1; size: few; J: TRBJ2-7; V: TRBV28; CDR3: CASSLSLQGDEQYF; DNA: TGTGCCAGCAGTTTATCCTTACAGGGGGACGAGCAGTACTTC
D: TRBD1; size: few; J: TRBJ2-6; V: TRBV12-3/TRBV12-4; CDR3: CASSPRTGFNSGANVLTF; DNA: TGTGCCAGCAGTCCTCGGACAGGGTTTAACTCTGGGGCCAACGTCCTGACTTTC
D: TRBD2; size: few; J: TRBJ2-1; V: TRBV30; CDR3: CAWSVTGGAHEQFF; DNA: TGTGCCTGGAGTGTAACCGGGGGGGCCCATGAGCAGTTCTTC
D: -; size: -; J: TRBJ1-1; V: TRBV20-1; CDR3: CSARVLVGSNTEAFF; DNA: TGCAGTGCTAGGGTGTTGGTGGGGTCGAACACTGAAGCTTTCTTT
D: TRBD1; size: few; J: TRBJ1-1; V: TRBV27; CDR3: CASSPHPRGLSGTEAFF; DNA: TGTGCCAGCAGTCCTCACCCCAGGGGGCTCAGTGGGACTGAAGCTTTCTTT
D: TRBD1; size: -; J: TRBJ2-2; V: TRBV2; CDR3: CASSRQGATGNTGELFF; DNA: TGTGCCAGCAGCAGACAGGGGGCCACGGGTAACACCGGGGAGCTGTTTTTT
D: -; size: few; J: TRBJ1-1; V: TRBV7-9; CDR3: CASSLLGGSNTEAFF; DNA: TGTGCCAGCAGCTTATTGGGTGGCTCGAACACTGAAGCTTTCTTT
D: TRBD1; size: few; J: TRBJ2-3; V: TRBV24-1; CDR3: CATSEGQKITDTQYF; DNA: TGTGCCACCAGTGAGGGACAGAAGATCACAGATACGCAGTATTTT
D: -; size: few; J: TRBJ1-2; V: TRBV6-6; CDR3: CAGSYEGVGNYGYTF; DNA: TGTGCCGGCAGTTACGAGGGGGTTGGGAACTATGGCTACACCTTC
D: -; size: -; J: TRBJ1-1; V: TRBV7-2; CDR3: CASTPGGVSTEAFF; DNA: TGTGCCAGCACCCCGGGAGGGGTTAGCACTGAAGCTTTCTTT
D: -; size: -; J: TRBJ1-1; V: TRBV5-1; CDR3: CASSLVTDRRNTEAFF; DNA: TGCGCCAGCAGCTTGGTTACCGACAGGAGGAACACTGAAGCTTTCTTT
D: -; size: -; J: TRBJ1-5; V: TRBV11-2; CDR3: CASSLGLGTHQPQHF; DNA: TGTGCCAGCAGCTTAGGTTTGGGGACCCATCAGCCCCAGCATTTT
D: TRBD1; size: many; J: TRBJ1-1; V: TRBV2; CDR3: CASSGQGNTEAFF; DNA: TGTGCCAGCAGCGGACAGGGAAACACTGAAGCTTTCTTT
D: -; size: few; J: TRBJ2-3; V: TRBV29-1; CDR3: CSVGLLLDTQYF; DNA: TGCAGCGTTGGACTTCTTCTGGATACGCAGTATTTT
D: TRBD1; size: few; J: TRBJ1-4; V: TRBV12-3/TRBV12-4; CDR3: CASSPGTGRVTNEKLFF; DNA: TGTGCCAGCAGTCCCGGGACAGGGAGGGTAACTAATGAAAAACTGTTTTTT